This is a list of T cell receptor beta chains from one sample in a study of blood T cell repertoires in COVID-19. This table comes from immunoSEQ multiplex PCR, and its TCRdb copy is limited to in-frame clones, with some not included. The sample contains approximately 40,000 clones, 85% to 90% of which appear only once. Sequencing used peripheral blood. The receptors come from a man between 35 and 55 years old with COVID-19, enrolled during active disease. Both conserved end residues are part of each CDR3. The order of the fields is D gene, V gene, clone size, J gene, CDR3 protein, CDR3 DNA. D genes are given only for firm matches. Clone size appears in some rows only: once, few, many, or a class for an expanded clone.

TRBD1	TRBV30	NA	TRBJ1-2	CAWRGGQAINYGYTF	TGTGCCTGGAGAGGGGGCCAGGCAATTAACTATGGCTACACCTTC
TRBD2	TRBV2	NA	TRBJ2-1	CASSDSGRGGNNEQFF	TGTGCCAGCAGTGATTCCGGGCGGGGGGGCAACAATGAGCAGTTCTTC
TRBD2	TRBV19	NA	TRBJ2-1	CASSIGLAGATEQFF	TGTGCCAGTAGTATAGGACTAGCGGGGGCCACTGAGCAGTTCTTC
TRBD1	TRBV24-1	once	TRBJ2-2	CATSDPDRGFAGELFF	TGTGCCACCAGTGATCCGGACAGGGGCTTTGCCGGGGAGCTGTTTTTT
TRBD2	TRBV5-1	NA	TRBJ2-5	CASSLAPAGGSETQYF	TGCGCCAGCAGCTTGGCCCCCGCGGGAGGGTCAGAGACCCAGTACTTC
TRBD2	TRBV12-3/TRBV12-4	NA	TRBJ2-7	CASSTGSGSDQYF	TGTGCCAGCAGTACGGGTAGCGGGTCCGACCAGTACTTC
NA	TRBV11-2	NA	TRBJ1-3	CASSSNPGSGNTIYF	TGTGCCAGCAGCTCGAATCCAGGGTCTGGAAACACCATATATTTT
TRBD1	TRBV18	NA	TRBJ1-2	CASSLLTGNYGYTF	TGTGCCAGCTCACTTTTGACAGGGAACTATGGCTACACCTTC
NA	TRBV7-9	few	TRBJ2-6	CASRRTGSGANVLTF	TGTGCCAGCAGACGTACAGGGTCTGGGGCCAACGTCCTGACTTTC
NA	TRBV27	NA	TRBJ1-4	CASSLVGALANEKLFF	TGTGCCAGCAGTTTGGTGGGGGCTCTGGCTAATGAAAAACTGTTTTTT
NA	TRBV30	NA	TRBJ2-6	CAWVESSGANVLTF	TGTGCCTGGGTTGAGAGCTCTGGGGCCAACGTCCTGACTTTC
NA	TRBV2	NA	TRBJ2-3	CASRTGGGYPHF	TGTGCCAGCCGGACCGGTGGGGGGTACCCCCATTTT
TRBD1	TRBV18	NA	TRBJ2-2	CASSPRQGATGELFF	TGTGCCAGCTCACCAAGACAGGGGGCCACCGGGGAGCTGTTTTTT
NA	TRBV14	NA	TRBJ2-7	CASSQLRAGEQYF	TGTGCCAGCAGCCAACTCAGAGCGGGCGAGCAGTACTTC
NA	TRBV7-8	NA	TRBJ1-5	CASSLLIGGFQPQHF	TGTGCCAGCAGCTTACTCATTGGGGGCTTTCAGCCCCAGCATTTT
NA	TRBV18	NA	TRBJ1-5	CASSPYAWQPQHF	TGTGCCAGCTCCCCATACGCGTGGCAGCCCCAGCATTTT
NA	TRBV15	NA	TRBJ1-2	CATSRDQGNGYTF	TGTGCCACCAGCAGAGATCAGGGAAATGGCTACACCTTC
NA	TRBV5-1	NA	TRBJ1-2	CASSLSGDYGYGYTF	TGCGCCAGCAGCTTGTCGGGGGACTACGGCTATGGCTACACCTTC
NA	TRBV9	NA	TRBJ2-3	CASSVAGTDTQYF	TGTGCCAGCAGCGTAGCGGGCACAGATACGCAGTATTTT
TRBD1	TRBV7-9	NA	TRBJ1-6	CASTRETGSSPLHF	TGTGCCAGCACCCGGGAGACAGGGAGTTCACCCCTCCACTTT
NA	TRBV25-1	NA	TRBJ1-1	CASSSGTMNTEAFF	TGTGCCAGCAGTTCCGGGACAATGAACACTGAAGCTTTCTTT
NA	TRBV5-4	NA	TRBJ2-3	CASSLTGPDTQYF	TGTGCCAGCAGCTTGACTGGGCCAGATACGCAGTATTTT
TRBD1	TRBV14	NA	TRBJ1-2	CASSPQGADYGYTF	TGTGCCAGCAGCCCCCAGGGGGCCGACTATGGCTACACCTTC
NA	TRBV2	NA	TRBJ1-3	CASTSPGLGNTIYF	TGTGCCAGCACCTCCCCGGGACTTGGAAACACCATATATTTT
NA	TRBV6-5	NA	TRBJ1-5	CASSHRDQPQHF	TGTGCCAGCAGTCACAGGGATCAGCCCCAGCATTTT
NA	TRBV4-1	few	TRBJ2-5	CASSQAPQETQYF	TGCGCCAGCAGCCAGGCCCCCCAAGAGACCCAGTACTTC
NA	TRBV13	NA	TRBJ2-3	CASSLQAVSTDTQYF	TGTGCCAGCAGCTTACAGGCAGTAAGCACAGATACGCAGTATTTT
NA	TRBV11-3	NA	TRBJ1-2	CASSVLDTHGYTF	TGTGCCAGCAGCGTGTTAGACACGCATGGCTACACCTTC
NA	TRBV2	NA	TRBJ1-2	CASSEGGDYGYTF	TGTGCCAGCAGTGAAGGGGGGGACTATGGCTACACCTTC
NA	TRBV24-1	NA	TRBJ2-1	CATSVRGGPRDEQFF	TGTGCCACCAGTGTTAGGGGGGGGCCTAGGGATGAGCAGTTCTTC
TRBD1	TRBV27	NA	TRBJ1-2	CASRGQGITYGYTF	TGTGCCAGCAGGGGACAGGGGATTACCTATGGCTACACCTTC
NA	TRBV3-1/TRBV3-2	NA	TRBJ1-6	CASSSSVPIIHHNSPLHF	TGTGCCAGCAGCAGTTCAGTTCCCATCATACATCATAATTCACCCCTCCACTTT